This T cell receptor (beta chain) was observed in a study of cytomegalovirus exposure and HLA in healthy donors. Overall study findings and caveats: A later examination showed that TCR association rates differed by HLA locus, with DRB1 most and HLA-C fewest.

As regards this clone: No antigen is known for it.

PCR used 60 Vbeta primers and 13 Jbeta primers. Sequenced by immunoSEQ multiplex PCR; TCRdb stores in-frame clones only, minus some. The sample has about 180,000 clones, about 82% seen once. Donors consisted of healthy bone marrow donors. Germline V CDR1 and CDR2: SGHRS, YFSETQ. This CDR3 is built from 13 residues. Trimming removed 0 bases at V and 5 bases at J, with 8 bases between. Input material: PBMCs. The J gene is TRBJ1-1, the V gene TRBV5-1, with D possibly being TRBD1 (5 bases). This TCR derives from a woman aged 45-60 years in good health and CMV-seropositive. The CDR3, as DNA: TGCGCCAGCAGCTTGGTATCAGGGACTGAAGCTTTCTTT. Its protein is CASSLVSGTEAFF.